What follows is one TCR beta chain and its context. This sample is part of a study of cytomegalovirus exposure and HLA in healthy donors. V was pared by 3 bases and J by 4 bases, with 12 bases between. The CDR3 has 13 residues. Germline loops: CDR1 SQVTM, CDR2 ANQGSEA. Clones were read by immunoSEQ multiplex PCR, and TCRdb kept only the in-frame ones, dropping some. Of roughly 310,000 clones detected, roughly 86% appear once; the ten largest clones hold roughly 0.96%. The clonotype comes from a man aged 25-40 years in good health and CMV-seronegative. Source material: PBMCs. The rearrangement uses TRBV29-1 and TRBJ2-5; tentatively, D is TRBD2 (5 bases). The CDR3 bases are TGCAGCGTTGATGTAGCGAATGGAGAGACCCAGTACTTC. This codes for CSVDVANGETQYF.